This T cell receptor (beta chain) was captured by sequencing in a study of human T cells and chemical hapten exposure. Background on the study: All patients underwent weekly scalp dosing with diphenylcyclopropenone for the full approximately 25-week study.

This clonotype turned up a few times. What it recognizes is unknown. Documented time point: patch test 1, 2 weeks after DPC sensitization. Treatment: therapeutic diphenylcyclopropenone sensitization with weekly scalp DPC. Germline trimming cut 4 bases from V and 0 bases from J; bases unmatched to any gene: 8. The CDR3 length is 18 residues. The germline gives CDR1 MDHEN, CDR2 SYDVKM. Study observations and caveats: PT1 expanded TCR numbers rose with patch test score. Expanded TCRs clustered into significantly more large CDR3 similarity groups than controls, the analysis revealed.

The library gave individual cDNA molecules unique molecular identifiers. TCRdb called the RACE reads again in MiXCR, with one record for every CDR3 protein. This sample has roughly 100,000 distinct CDR3 sequences, with 11% found just once. This sample comprised whole blood, obtained in connection with sensitization to the hapten diphenylcyclopropenone (DPC). This sequence joins TRBV28 and TRBJ2-1, with 11 bases lining up with TRBD2. This TCR was sampled from a middle-aged woman with alopecia areata. Some clones in this sample may be carry-over from other donors' samples. CDR3 loop: CASSSLVSGRASYNEQFF. The CDR3 DNA reads TGTGCCAGCAGTTCCTTAGTTAGCGGGAGGGCCTCCTACAATGAGCAGTTCTTC. Variable domain in full (rest from reference TRBV28 and TRBJ2-1): DVKVTQSSRYLVKRTGEKVFLECVQDMDHENMFWYRQDPGLGLRLIYFSYDVKMKEKGDIPEGYSVSREKKERFSLILESASTNQTSMYLCASSSLVSGRASYNEQFFGPGTRLTVL.